The following is a TCR beta chain sequence with its context. The antigen it recognizes is unknown. Base qualities are not provided; no much larger clone lies one nucleotide away. This record belongs to a study of blood T cells in healthy people across ages (dated by TCRdb to about 2015). Some background on the complete study: In model experiments, template switching captured about one uniquely barcoded TCR beta cDNA molecule for every two T cells. The study measured age-related changes in TCR beta repertoire diversity using deep sequencing normalized with unique cDNA molecular identifiers. Four age groups were formed from the donors: young (average approximately 17 years), middle-aged (just under 40), aged (more than 55) and long-lived (about 80). To avoid experimental bias, donors of different ages were spread randomly across the sequencing lanes. Two additional independent replicas of 1 million unique cDNA reads from the same blood draw were analyzed for two donors (one aged 18 to 30 and one aged 80 or older). The research as a whole found: As age increased, observed TCR beta diversity per million T cells dropped in a roughly linear way, and a significant reduction was already evident by age about 40. Because donor CMV infection status was unknown, age-related changes in expanded clonotypes were potentially confounded. Observed TCR beta diversity correlated strongly with the percentage of naive T cells measured by flow cytometry. Estimates of total diversity based on one million sequenced T cells were considered lower bounds and underestimates. The long-lived group showed more naive CD4+ T cells, fewer expanded clones and increased TCR diversity than the aged group, suggesting age selection. Conclusive comparison of naive and antigen-experienced compartments was prevented by the profiling of bulk unsorted PBMCs.

The donors were some 36 Caucasian individuals from Russia, aged about 6 to 100 years, who were systemically healthy. Each donor gave about 9.7 milliliters of peripheral blood, drawn into EDTA-treated Vacutainer tubes. PBMCs were isolated by Ficoll-Paque density-gradient centrifugation, with at least 6 million obtained per sample. Total RNA was extracted from PBMCs with Trizol reagent, with at least 5 micrograms obtained per sample. For every donor, an aliquot of PBMCs went through flow cytometry to measure the percentages of naive CD45RAhigh/CD27high T cells. The CDR3 measures 15 amino acids from cysteine to phenylalanine. Only the CDR3 portion is preserved as DNA: 45 bases, with reading frame beginning at the first base. V was cut back by 6 bases and J by 0 bases, leaving a gap of 11 bases between them. The library was made by 5' RACE. Sequencing instrument: Illumina HiSeq 2500. A second PCR of about 7 to 12 cycles was run with a J-beta primer mix and a sample-barcoded 5' primer. A template-switch 5' adaptor carrying 12 random nucleotides introduced a unique molecular identifier onto each TCR beta cDNA molecule. Each sample yielded at least 2.5 million CDR3-containing paired-end reads. The Mint cDNA synthesis kit, primed by a TRBC-specific oligonucleotide, was used to synthesize first-strand cDNA from all RNA. Following uracil-DNA glycosylase treatment, a first 18-cycle PCR with universal primers M1SS and BC2_uni_R was performed on all cDNA. The source study handled its data this way. For normalization, 1 million high-quality reads, each with a distinct molecular identifier, were randomly selected from each sample. Instead of being binned into consensus sequences, reads that shared molecular identifiers were thrown out. MiTCR, with a Q25 quality threshold and the strictest error-elimination algorithm, was used for CDR3 identification, clonotype clustering and error correction. A nonparametric unseen species model using Euler transformation provided a lower-bound estimate of total TCR beta diversity. Through fastp at Q25 and MiXCR, TCRdb rebuilt clones from the public reads, retaining in-frame beta chains. A single entry per CDR3 protein holds the most common genes and DNA from its merged rows. The V and J calls come from TCRdb's annotation, not from the publication. The table for this sample lists some 1.5 million distinct CDR3 sequences; roughly two fifths of them were counted only once. Approximately 4.1% of the sample goes to the ten largest clones.

The V and J segments used are TRBV12-3 or TRBV12-4 and TRBJ2-2; the D gene is perhaps TRBD1 or TRBD2, as each covers 5 bases. This TCR was recovered from a woman aged 18 to 35 in good health. The source material was blood. The DNA sequence is given as TGTGCCAGCAGCCGAGGGACCGCGAACACCGGGGAGCTGTTTTTT. It translates to CASSRGTANTGELFF.